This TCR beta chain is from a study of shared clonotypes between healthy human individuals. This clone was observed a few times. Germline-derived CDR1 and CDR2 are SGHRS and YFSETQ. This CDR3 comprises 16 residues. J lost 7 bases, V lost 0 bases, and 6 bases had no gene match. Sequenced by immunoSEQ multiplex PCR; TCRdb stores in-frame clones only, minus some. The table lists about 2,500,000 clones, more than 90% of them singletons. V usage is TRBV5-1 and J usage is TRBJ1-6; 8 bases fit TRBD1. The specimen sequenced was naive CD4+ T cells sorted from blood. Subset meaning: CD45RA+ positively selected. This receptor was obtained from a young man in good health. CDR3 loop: CASSLGPGQVNSPLHF. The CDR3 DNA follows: TGCGCCAGCAGCTTGGGTCCGGGACAGGTGAATTCACCCCTCCACTTT.